This is a list of T cell receptor beta chains from one sample in a study of regulatory T cells in long-lasting Graves disease. TCRdb reprocessed the multiplex PCR reads via MiXCR and lists one record per CDR3 protein. Seen here are 540,000 or so distinct CDR3 sequences, roughly 14% observed once, and the top ten hold roughly 9.7%. This same sample was also taken into another study, of T cells in Graves' hyperthyroidism and ophthalmopathy.

The sequencing used peripheral blood mononuclear cells (PBMCs), collected at new diagnosis, from a patient treated with antithyroid drugs. The receptors shown here come from a man aged 30 to 39 with Graves disease. Both conserved end residues are part of each CDR3. D genes are given only for firm matches. The size entry is marked missing in some rows and otherwise reads once, few, many or a size class.

TRBD2	TRBV11-2	many	TRBJ2-1	TGTGCCAGCAGCACCCTAGCGGGTCCGTCCTACAATGAGCAGTTCTTC	CASSTLAGPSYNEQFF
-	TRBV20-1	few	TRBJ1-3	TGCAGTGCTCGGGACGGAGCATTGGGGAACACCATATATTTT	CSARDGALGNTIYF
-	TRBV18	-	TRBJ1-4	TGTGCCAGCTCCCGGCGACGGGGAGAAAATGAAAAACTGTTTTTT	CASSRRRGENEKLFF
-	TRBV28	many	TRBJ2-2	TGTGCCAGCAGGTTGGGCCCCCGGGAGCTGTTTTTT	CASRLGPRELFF
TRBD2	TRBV29-1	many	TRBJ2-3	TGCAGCCAGCTCGGGGCTAGCGGGACAGATACGCAGTATTTT	CSQLGASGTDTQYF
-	TRBV30	many	TRBJ2-7	TGTGCCTGGAGTGTATCGGGCAGAGCCTACGAGCAGTACTTC	CAWSVSGRAYEQYF
-	TRBV27	many	TRBJ1-6	TGTGCCAGCAGGCTACTTCCCGGACAGTCGAATTCACCCCTCCACTTT	CASRLLPGQSNSPLHF
-	TRBV2	many	TRBJ2-7	TGTGCCAGCAGTCCCCTCTACGAGCAGTACTTC	CASSPLYEQYF
TRBD2	TRBV29-1	many	TRBJ2-1	TGCAGCGTCAGACTAGCGGAGCACAATGAGCAGTTCTTC	CSVRLAEHNEQFF
TRBD1	TRBV6-5	many	TRBJ1-2	TGTGCCAGCAGTTACGGGGACAGGGGAGGTGGCTACACCTTC	CASSYGDRGGGYTF
-	TRBV20-1	many	TRBJ2-1	TGCAGTGCTAGCGGGGGCTACAATGAGCAGTTCTTC	CSASGGYNEQFF
-	TRBV29-1	many	TRBJ2-7	TGCAGCGTTGAAGATGACGCGACGGGGATGAGGAACGAGCAGTACTTC	CSVEDDATGMRNEQYF
-	TRBV19	few	TRBJ1-1	TGTGCCAGTAGTATAGCCGGGGGCGACGAAGCTTTCTTT	CASSIAGGDEAFF
-	TRBV4-2	many	TRBJ1-5	TGTGCCAGCAGCCAAGATGACAATCAGCCCCAGCATTTT	CASSQDDNQPQHF
TRBD2	TRBV20-1	many	TRBJ2-1	TGCAGTGCTGAGGGACTAGCGGGAGGGCCTCTCAATGAGCAGTTCTTC	CSAEGLAGGPLNEQFF